This T cell receptor beta chain was found in a study of blood T cell repertoires in COVID-19. Trimming shortened V by 2 bases and J by 1 base, and 11 bases separated the two germline ends. Germline V gene lookup returns CDR1 MNHGY and CDR2 SVAAGI. CDR3 length: 15 residues. In the study's own analysis: Scientists estimated how many nucleated cells there were by amplifying reference gene primers. Generated by immunoSEQ multiplex PCR, the TCRdb table keeps only in-frame clones and is missing some. The V and J calls and clone size come from that table; D and trimming were worked out from the DNA. The sample lists under 300,000 clones, roughly 87% occurring once.

Sequencing was done on a sample of peripheral blood. This clonotype originated in a man between 60 and 75 years old who had recovered from COVID-19. The chain couples TRBV6-9 to TRBJ2-5, with a weak D call TRBD2 (6 bases). This chain's CDR3 is CASSYARGSQETQYF. The DNA of the CDR3 is TGTGCCAGCAGTTATGCGCGGGGCAGCCAAGAGACCCAGTACTTC.